The 24 T cell receptor beta chains listed next were all sequenced from one sample in a study of identical twins. From the 5' RACE reads, TCRdb called clonotypes with MiXCR, one entry per CDR3 protein. This table has roughly 690,000 distinct CDR3 sequences, roughly 6.2% appearing once. Specimen: naive T cells sorted from blood. The source is a man between 18 and 35 years old in good health.

In this sample, this clonotype turned up many times. The rearrangement links TRBV18 to TRBJ2-1; TRBD2 aligns across 11 bases. Germline CDR1 reads KGHSH; CDR2 reads LQKENI. This CDR3 spans 17 amino acids. The ends lost 0 bases at V and 4 bases at J; junction bases unmatched: 5. As DNA, the CDR3 is TGTGCCAGCTCACCACCGGGGACTAGCGGATTGTACAATGAGCAGTTCTTC. This codes for CASSPPGTSGLYNEQFF.

This clonotype was seen more than once but under ten times. J is TRBJ2-7 and V is TRBV7-2; D remains unclear. The CDR3 runs 13 residues. CDR1 and CDR2 (germline): SGHTA, FQGNSA. V was clipped by 4 bases and J by 6 bases, with 13 bases between them. The CDR3 region is CASSWVGMGEQYF. For the CDR3, the DNA is TGTGCCAGCAGCTGGGTAGGAATGGGCGAGCAGTACTTC.

This clonotype was seen a few times. Here the CDR3 reads CASSLRSSGTGGGKLFF. Here the CDR3 DNA reads TGTGCCAGCAGCTTAAGATCTTCTGGGACAGGGGGTGGAAAACTGTTTTTT. This rearrangement joins TRBV7-6 to TRBJ1-4; 11 nucleotides agree with TRBD1. The germline CDR1 and CDR2 sequences are SGHVS and FNYEAQ. The CDR3 length is 17 residues. The trim removed 2 bases at V and 10 bases at J, leaving 12 bases unmatched.

This sequence joins TRBV28 and TRBJ2-1; 7 bases match TRBD2. Germline values: CDR1 MDHEN, CDR2 SYDVKM. The J segment lost 3 bases and the V segment lost 2 bases, leaving 4 bases of the junction unmatched. CDR3 length: 15 amino acids. The CDR3 bases are TGTGCCAGCAGTTTAATGGGCGGGAGCTACAATGAGCAGTTCTTC. It translates to CASSLMGGSYNEQFF.

This chain links TRBV7-2 with TRBJ2-7; TRBD2 matches 8 bases. CDR1 and CDR2 (germline): SGHTA, FQGNSA. CDR3 length equals 14 residues. J was trimmed by 3 bases and V by 3 bases; bases with no gene match: 4. The CDR3 reads CASSFGRAFYEQYF. CDR3 coding DNA: TGTGCCAGCAGCTTCGGGAGGGCGTTCTACGAGCAGTACTTC.

This clonotype appeared many times. This chain links TRBV12-3 or TRBV12-4 with TRBJ2-5; the D is unclear. Trimming pared 1 base from V and 4 bases from J, leaving 13 bases between. This CDR3 has 15 amino acids. The CDR3 loop reads CASSLVGYNPETQYF. In nucleotides, the CDR3 is TGTGCCAGCAGTTTAGTGGGGTATAATCCAGAGACCCAGTACTTC.

This clonotype was seen many times. The gene calls are TRBV4-1 and TRBJ2-1; 9 bases line up with TRBD1. Germline V CDR1 and CDR2: MGHRA, YSYEKL. The CDR3 spans 15 residues. V lost 3 bases, J lost 4 bases, and 4 bases stayed unmatched. Here the CDR3 reads CASSQTGQGYNEQFF. As DNA, the CDR3 is TGCGCCAGCAGCCAGACGGGACAGGGTTACAATGAGCAGTTCTTC.

This clonotype has ten or more counts. The J gene is TRBJ1-5, the V gene TRBV6-6; D possibly corresponds to TRBD1 (5 bases). The CDR3 is made up of 13 amino acids. V lost 7 bases, J lost 4 bases, and 11 bases lay in between. Germline lookup yields CDR1 MNHNY and CDR2 SVGAGI (reference sequence). CDR3 coding DNA: TGTGCCAGCACCGCAGACAGAAATCAGCCCCAGCATTTT. This codes for CASTADRNQPQHF.

This clonotype turned up a few times. The chain joins TRBV20-1 to TRBJ2-7; the match to TRBD1 covers 7 bases. The CDR3 length is 14 residues. Germline V gives CDR1 DFQATT, CDR2 SNEGSKA (reference sequence). J lost 6 bases, V lost 3 bases, and 11 bases had no gene match. CDR3 in amino acids: CSASDALTGSEQYV. CDR3 bases: TGCAGTGCTAGTGACGCTCTGACAGGGTCCGAGCAGTACGTC.

This clonotype has only a few counts. V usage is TRBV5-4 and J usage is TRBJ2-1, with 9 bases lining up with TRBD2. Germline CDR1 and CDR2: SGHNT and YYREEE (reference sequence). CDR3 size: 19 residues. Trimming at V came to 1 base and at J to 0 bases, leaving 11 bases not matched to a gene. CDR3: CASSLWRGASGTSYNEQFF. For the CDR3, the DNA is TGTGCCAGCAGCTTGTGGCGTGGGGCTAGCGGGACCTCCTACAATGAGCAGTTCTTC.

This clonotype appeared many times. The chain couples TRBV4-1 to TRBJ2-1; D is unresolved. V was shortened by 1 base and J by 5 bases, with 6 bases between the two germline ends. Germline V gene data show CDR1 as MGHRA and CDR2 as YSYEKL. The CDR3 totals 13 residues. Written as DNA, the CDR3 is TGCGCCAGCAGCCAAGGTCCTGACAATGAGCAGTTCTTC. Translating it yields CASSQGPDNEQFF.

This clonotype was observed a handful of times. This chain connects TRBV4-1 to TRBJ2-2; no reliable D call. CDR1 MGHRA and CDR2 YSYEKL come from the germline V gene. CDR3 length: 16 amino acids. The V and J ends lost 1 base and 2 bases respectively, with 11 bases between them. The CDR3 protein is CASSQVFTPNTGELFF. CDR3 nucleotides: TGCGCCAGCAGCCAAGTATTTACGCCCAACACCGGGGAGCTGTTTTTT.

Many counts were recorded for this clonotype. The V and J genes are TRBV27 and TRBJ1-4; a possible D gene is TRBD1 (5 bases). Trimming shortened V by 4 bases and J by 8 bases, and 14 bases separated the two germline ends. Germline V gene lookup returns CDR1 MNHEY and CDR2 SMNVEV (reference sequence). The CDR3 spans 14 residues. CDR3 amino acids: CASSWGGAREKLFF. In DNA, the CDR3 is TGTGCCAGCAGTTGGGGAGGGGCGCGGGAAAAACTGTTTTTT.

This clonotype was counted at least ten times. The genes are TRBV20-1 and TRBJ2-5, with D perhaps TRBD2 (5 bases). The CDR3 totals 13 residues. Germline CDR1 and CDR2: DFQATT and SNEGSKA (reference sequence). Trimming stripped 5 bases from V and 7 bases from J, with 17 bases between. The DNA of the CDR3 is TGCAGTGCTGTTGGAGCGGCGGAGGTGACCCAGTACTTC. Translated: CSAVGAAEVTQYF.

This clonotype was observed a handful of times. V and J are TRBV27 and TRBJ2-5; the D gene could be TRBD1 or TRBD2 (6 bases each). V lost 4 bases and J lost 3, with 15 bases in between. CDR1 is MNHEY, CDR2 SMNVEV, per germline (reference sequence). The CDR3 is 15 amino acids. CDR3: CASSSPPGAKETQYF. The CDR3 region has the DNA TGTGCCAGCAGTTCACCACCGGGGGCAAAAGAGACCCAGTACTTC.

This clonotype was counted ten times or more. The gene calls are TRBV6-1 and TRBJ2-7; D perhaps matches TRBD1 (6 bases). V was cut by 5 bases and J by 5 bases, with 16 bases left in between. CDR1 is MNHNS, CDR2 SASEGT, per germline. There are 14 residues in the CDR3. The CDR3 nucleotides are TGTGCCAGCAGTCCCGGGACACGGTGGAACGAGCAGTACGTC. This translates into CASSPGTRWNEQYV.

The table lists this clonotype with a few counts. Here the CDR3 reads CSVGGGKGTEAFF. The CDR3 DNA follows: TGCAGCGTTGGCGGGGGAAAGGGCACTGAAGCTTTCTTT. The genes are TRBV29-1 and TRBJ1-1; TRBD1 might be the D (5 bases). The CDR3 sequence is 13 residues long. CDR1 SQVTM and CDR2 ANQGSEA come from the germline V gene. Trimming cost V 4 bases and J 4 bases, with 13 bases left between them.

The chain links TRBV6-1 to TRBJ2-5; possibly TRBD2 for D (6 bases). Germline V gene data show CDR1 as MNHNS and CDR2 as SASEGT. Trimming left V 6 bases short and J 5 bases short, with 13 bases between. This CDR3 has 13 residues. CDR3 sequence reads: CASRFGGAETQYF. The DNA of the CDR3 is TGTGCCAGCAGATTCGGGGGAGCGGAGACCCAGTACTTC.

In this sample, this clonotype turned up a few times. The rearrangement uses TRBV4-3 and TRBJ1-2; D uncertain. The CDR3 extends over 13 amino acids. The germline V and J ends were trimmed by 8 bases and 1 base, with 11 bases remaining between them. Germline V gene data show CDR1 as LGHNA and CDR2 as YSLEER. The CDR3 sequence: CASAPRINYGYTF. The CDR3 DNA reads TGCGCCAGCGCCCCAAGGATTAACTATGGCTACACCTTC.

In its sample, this clonotype was seen a few times. This chain connects TRBV29-1 to TRBJ2-2; 11 nucleotides match TRBD2. Trimming took 3 bases from V and 9 from J; bases not matched to a gene: 9. Germline CDR1 SQVTM, CDR2 ANQGSEA. The CDR3 runs to 15 residues. As DNA, the CDR3 is TGCAGCGTTGATTTGTTAGCGGGAGGGCCTAGGGAGCTGTTTTTT. It yields the protein CSVDLLAGGPRELFF.

This clonotype was seen many times. The chain recombines TRBV20-1 with TRBJ2-5, with 9 positions matching TRBD2. With 1 base clipped from V and 5 bases from J, the junction kept 8 bases outside the gene matches. This CDR3 has 15 amino acids. Germline V CDR1 and CDR2: DFQATT, SNEGSKA (reference sequence). The CDR3 DNA sequence: TGCAGTGCTAGAGGGGGTAGCGGGAGATATGAGACCCAGTACTTC. Its translation is CSARGGSGRYETQYF.

This clonotype was seen at least ten times. V is TRBV20-1 and J is TRBJ2-5; D unresolved. CDR3 size: 13 residues. The V gene's germline CDR1 is DFQATT and CDR2 SNEGSKA (reference sequence). V was pared by 2 bases and J by 5 bases, with 12 bases between. The CDR3 loop reads CSARPFALETQYF. CDR3 DNA: TGCAGTGCTAGACCCTTTGCACTTGAGACCCAGTACTTC.

In this sample, this clonotype turned up many times. The CDR3 here is CATSRDVGRNYEQYF. CDR3 DNA sequence: TGTGCCACCAGCAGAGACGTCGGCAGGAACTACGAGCAGTACTTC. This rearrangement joins TRBV15 to TRBJ2-7; D remains ambiguous. Trimming removed 0 bases from V and 3 bases from J, with 12 bases in between. Germline V gene sequence: CDR1 LNHNV, CDR2 YYDKDF (reference sequence). CDR3 length: 15 amino acids.

The chain carries TRBV2 and TRBJ1-1, with a possible D match to TRBD1 (6 bases). Trimming shortened V by 9 bases and J by 5 bases, and 16 bases separated the two germline ends. This CDR3 has 13 amino acids. Germline V lookup: CDR1 SNHLY, CDR2 FYNNEI. This CDR3 reads CASYTGYATEAFF. DNA of the CDR3: TGTGCCAGTTACACAGGGTACGCTACTGAAGCTTTCTTT. The full variable domain, with the rest looked up from reference TRBV2 and TRBJ1-1, is EPEVTQTPSHQVTQMGQEVILRCVPISNHLYFYWYRQILGQKVEFLVSFYNNEISEKSEIFDDQFSVERPDGSNFTLKIRSTKLEDSAMYFCASYTGYATEAFFGQGTRLTVV.